These 24 T cell receptor beta chains were all obtained from the same sample, sequenced in a study of blood T cell repertoires in COVID-19. Profiled with immunoSEQ multiplex PCR; TCRdb holds only in-frame clones, not every one. The repertoire consists of roughly 200,000 clones, with about 83% occurring once and the leading ten covering 4.5% to 5%. The sample consisted of PBMCs or T cells enriched from blood (not recorded which). Receptor source: a woman between 45 and 65 years old who had been exposed to COVID-19.

V gene TRBV10-2 combines with J gene TRBJ2-5, with 7 bases identical to TRBD2. The CDR3 runs to 11 residues. The V gene's germline CDR1 is WSHSY and CDR2 SAAADI. The DNA for the CDR3 is TGCGCATCCGGGGGGAGAGAGACCCAGTACTTC. Its protein product is CASGGRETQYF.

This chain uses TRBV7-9 with TRBJ1-4; 8 positions match TRBD1. This CDR3 has 14 residues. Per the germline V gene, CDR1 is SEHNR and CDR2 is FQNEAQ (reference sequence). V lost 4 bases, J lost 5 bases, and 3 bases stayed unmatched. CDR3 bases: TGTGCCAGCAGCTCAGGGACAGGAAATGAAAAACTGTTTTTT. Translating gives CASSSGTGNEKLFF.

The chain combines TRBV6-5 with TRBJ1-1; a possible D gene is TRBD1 (5 bases). The ends were cut back, 5 bases at V and 1 base at J, with 5 bases in the middle. Germline loops: CDR1 MNHEY, CDR2 SVGAGI. This CDR3 is 12 amino acids long. This CDR3 is CASSQGNTEAFF. The CDR3 DNA is TGTGCCAGCAGTCAGGGGAACACTGAAGCTTTCTTT.

This clone was seen only a few times. The chain recombines TRBV28 with TRBJ1-2; TRBD1 aligns across 9 bases. Per germline, CDR1 MDHEN and CDR2 SYDVKM. Unmatched junction bases numbered 7, after V lost 4 bases and J lost 7 bases. CDR3 length: 14 amino acids. The DNA of the CDR3 is TGTGCCAGCAGTTCCGTTACAGGGGGCTCTGGCTACACCTTC. Its protein product is CASSSVTGGSGYTF.

This chain connects TRBV7-9 to TRBJ2-7; perhaps TRBD2 as D (5 bases). Trimming shortened V by 3 bases and J by 4 bases, and 10 bases separated the two germline ends. CDR3 length equals 13 residues. Germline loops: CDR1 SEHNR, CDR2 FQNEAQ (reference sequence). DNA of the CDR3: TGTGCCAGCAGCTTCACGGGGTCATACGAGCAGTACTTC. It specifies CASSFTGSYEQYF.

The chain has TRBV18 and TRBJ1-1; no clear D. The germline gives CDR1 KGHSH, CDR2 LQKENI. This CDR3 is 13 amino acids long. The ends were cut back, 2 bases at V and 13 bases at J, with 17 bases in the middle. CDR3 region: CASSPTEETKFFF. The CDR3 nucleotides read TGTGCCAGCTCACCAACGGAAGAGACAAAATTTTTCTTT.

The V call is TRBV10-3, the J call TRBJ2-3; 9 bases align to TRBD1. The CDR3 consists of 14 residues. Germline V gene data show CDR1 as ENHRY and CDR2 as SYGVKD. V dropped 3 bases and J dropped 7; count of bases not matched to a gene: 5. The DNA for the CDR3 is TGTGCCATCAGTGAACAGGGGGCAGGATATACGCAGTATTTT. This codes for CAISEQGAGYTQYF.

This clone was recorded at least ten times. The rearrangement joins TRBV3-1 (or the pseudogene TRBV3-2) to TRBJ2-2, with 7 bases that match TRBD1. V was clipped by 1 base and J by 4 bases; unmatched bases: 9. Germline-derived CDR1 and CDR2 are LGHDT and YNNKEL (reference sequence). The CDR3 spans 17 residues. The CDR3 DNA reads as TGTGCCAGCAGCCAAGGGCGACAGGGAGTCGCCACCGGGGAGCTGTTTTTT. Encoded protein: CASSQGRQGVATGELFF.

This clone occurred a few times. J is TRBJ2-4 and V is TRBV28; 9 bases map to TRBD2. The CDR3 sequence is 12 residues long. V trimming: 5 bases; J trimming: 15 bases; junction bases outside the gene matches: 8. The germline V gene has CDR1 MDHEN and CDR2 SYDVKM. In DNA, the CDR3 is TGTGCCAGCAGTACATTGGGACTAGCTCCGTACTTC. It yields the protein CASSTLGLAPYF. Combining the CDR3 with reference TRBV28 and TRBJ2-4 gives the whole variable domain DVKVTQSSRYLVKRTGEKVFLECVQDMDHENMFWYRQDPGLGLRLIYFSYDVKMKEKGDIPEGYSVSREKKERFSLILESASTNQTSMYLCASSTLGLAPYFGAGTRLSVL.

The J gene is TRBJ1-5, the V gene TRBV28; TRBD1 matches 7 bases. The CDR3 has 14 residues. CDR1 MDHEN and CDR2 SYDVKM come from the germline V gene. After removal of 2 bases from V and 7 bases from J, the junction contained 5 bases not matched to a gene. CDR3 in amino acids: CASSLTPRGQPQHF. CDR3 in DNA: TGTGCCAGCAGTTTAACCCCCAGGGGGCAGCCCCAGCATTTT.

This rearrangement joins TRBV5-6 to TRBJ2-5, with D tentatively TRBD1 (5 bases). Looked up from germline, CDR1 is SGHDT and CDR2 is YYEEEE. Trimming removed 4 bases from V and 5 bases from J, with 15 bases in between. This CDR3 contains 14 residues. This CDR3 is CASSPAWGTETQYF. The CDR3 bases are TGTGCCAGCAGCCCCGCGTGGGGCACGGAGACCCAGTACTTC.

The chain is built from TRBV7-2 and TRBJ1-4, with a weak D call TRBD1 (5 bases). From germline, CDR1 is SGHTA and CDR2 FQGNSA. The CDR3 has 14 amino acids. V was trimmed by 2 bases and J by 4 bases, leaving 8 bases between them. CDR3 coding DNA: TGTGCCAGCAGCTTAAACCAGGGTAATGAAAAACTGTTTTTT. It translates to CASSLNQGNEKLFF.

The rearrangement links TRBV5-8 to TRBJ2-1; 9 nucleotides agree with TRBD1. The CDR3 spans 16 residues. Germline-derived CDR1 and CDR2 are SGHTS and YDEGEE. J gave up 2 bases and V 0 bases, and 3 bases lay outside the gene matches. This CDR3 is CASSLAGTGPYNEQFF. The CDR3 bases are TGTGCCAGCAGCTTGGCCGGGACAGGGCCCTACAATGAGCAGTTCTTC. The full variable domain, its missing parts supplied by reference TRBV5-8 and TRBJ2-1, is EAGVTQSPTHLIKTRGQQATLRCSPISGHTSVYWYQQALGLGLQFLLWYDEGEERNRGNFPPRFSGRQFPNYSSELNVNALELEDSALYLCASSLAGTGPYNEQFFGPGTRLTVL.

The rearrangement joins TRBV7-9 to TRBJ1-6, with D possibly TRBD1 on 6 matching bases. CDR3 length equals 18 residues. The V end lost 3 bases, the J end lost 0 bases, and 15 bases lay between the germline ends. Germline CDR1 is SEHNR and CDR2 is FQNEAQ (reference sequence). DNA of the CDR3: TGTGCCAGCAGCTTCCCTGGGACAACGAGCTCCTATAATTCACCCCTCCACTTT. Translation: CASSFPGTTSSYNSPLHF.

The chain carries TRBV19 and TRBJ2-6, with 7 positions matching TRBD1. The germline CDR1 and CDR2 sequences are LNHDA and SQIVND (reference sequence). The CDR3 length is 17 residues. Trimming took 7 bases from V and 1 from J; bases not matched to a gene: 10. The CDR3 coding sequence is TGTGCCAGTACCGCCCGGACAGGCCCGTCTGGGGCCAACGTCCTGACTTTC. It yields the protein CASTARTGPSGANVLTF.

J is TRBJ1-1 and V is TRBV6-6, with D uncertain. V dropped 8 bases and J dropped 0 bases, with 7 bases sitting between them. CDR1 and CDR2 from the germline V gene are MNHNY and SVGAGI (reference sequence). The CDR3 sequence is 12 residues long. The CDR3 DNA follows: TGTGCCAGCGTCGGGGTGAACACTGAAGCTTTCTTT. Its protein is CASVGVNTEAFF.

This clone is a singleton in its sample. The V gene is TRBV10-3, the J gene TRBJ1-2; D is undetermined. The CDR3 is 15 amino acids. Trimming shortened V by 5 bases and J by 4 bases, and 17 bases separated the two germline ends. Per the germline V gene, CDR1 is ENHRY and CDR2 is SYGVKD. CDR3 bases: TGTGCCATCAGTATGTGGAGGGCTGAACCCTATGGCTACACCTTC. It encodes CAISMWRAEPYGYTF.

The DNA of the CDR3 is TGTGCCAGCACCCTTAAAAGCACGACGGGACAAGGAAACACCATATATTTT. This codes for CASTLKSTTGQGNTIYF. This chain connects TRBV13 to TRBJ1-3; the D gene is possibly TRBD1 (6 bases). V lost 7 bases to trimming and J lost 4 bases, with 23 bases between them. The CDR3 is made up of 17 amino acids. Germline V lookup: CDR1 PRHDT, CDR2 FYEKMQ (reference sequence).

V is TRBV4-2 and J is TRBJ1-1; weak D call: TRBD1 (6 bases). Germline lookup yields CDR1 LGHNA and CDR2 YNFKEQ. Trimming took 4 bases from V and 4 from J, leaving 16 bases between them. CDR3 size: 15 residues. In DNA form, the CDR3 reads TGTGCCAGCAGCCCCCAGGCGTTAGGGGGCACTGAAGCTTTCTTT. This codes for CASSPQALGGTEAFF.

J is TRBJ1-4 and V is TRBV12-3 or TRBV12-4; 7 bases match TRBD1. The CDR3 extends over 13 amino acids. The V and J ends lost 10 bases and 7 bases, in that order; junction bases with no gene match: 9. In DNA, the CDR3 is TGTGCCATTTCGAGGGGGCTGGGTGAAAAACTGTTTTTT. Its translation: CAISRGLGEKLFF.

The chain has TRBV25-1 and TRBJ2-5; 8 nucleotides match TRBD2. Per germline, CDR1 MGHDK and CDR2 SYGVNS. V trimming: 1 base; J trimming: 2 bases; junction bases outside the gene matches: 9. CDR3 size: 17 residues. CDR3 nucleotide sequence: TGTGCCAGCAGTGAATGGGGACTAGATATGGGGCAAGAGACCCAGTACTTC. Translating it yields CASSEWGLDMGQETQYF.

The chain combines TRBV12-3 or TRBV12-4 with TRBJ2-5, with D uncertain. The CDR3 is 12 residues long. Trimming removed 5 bases from V and 5 bases from J, with 9 bases in between. The DNA of the CDR3 is TGTGCCAGCAGTGCCACAACCGAGACCCAGTACTTC. It translates to CASSATTETQYF.

The chain uses TRBV6-1 and TRBJ1-5, with a weak D call TRBD1 (5 bases). V lost 1 base to trimming and J lost 2 bases, with 9 bases between them. The CDR3 is made up of 15 amino acids. Germline loops: CDR1 MNHNS, CDR2 SASEGT. The CDR3 sequence is CASSEEGFRNQPQHF. CDR3 DNA sequence: TGTGCCAGCAGTGAAGAGGGGTTTCGCAATCAGCCCCAGCATTTT.

This chain connects TRBV18 to TRBJ2-2, with D tentatively TRBD1 (6 bases). V shed 6 bases and J shed 2 bases, with 13 bases lying between them. The CDR3 is 15 residues long. The germline V gene encodes CDR1 KGHSH and CDR2 LQKENI. Here the CDR3 DNA reads TGTGCCAGCTCCCCCGACAGGATAAACACCGGGGAGCTGTTTTTT. It is translated as CASSPDRINTGELFF.